This TCR beta chain emerged from a study of T cells in Graves' hyperthyroidism and ophthalmopathy. General study results and limits: For ophthalmopathy, model prediction preceded onset by a median about 6 months.

Trimming removed 5 bases from V and 7 bases from J; junction bases left unmatched: 8. Germline lookup yields CDR1 MNHEY and CDR2 SMNVEV (reference sequence). The CDR3 totals 13 residues. A few counts support this clonotype. Its antigen is currently unknown. Template material for amplifying TCR beta CDR3 regions consisted of RNA transcripts. HTBI primers were used for first-round RT-PCR of the TCR CDR3. TCRdb reanalysed the multiplex PCR reads using MiXCR and keeps one entry per CDR3 protein. Of about 210,000 distinct CDR3 sequences detected, 17% appear once; the ten largest clones hold approximately 50%.

This sequence was found in a man aged 50 to 60 with Graves' hyperthyroidism. The sequencing input was blood. The chain carries TRBV27 and TRBJ2-7; 7 bases are a match to TRBD2. In nucleotides, the CDR3 is TGTGCCAGCAGTCACAAACGAGCGGGGGAGCAGTACTTC. Encoded protein: CASSHKRAGEQYF.